This record covers a single T cell receptor beta chain. Its antigen is not known. This entry is derived from a study of CXCR3-negative and CXCR3-positive naive CD8 T cells. Study observations and caveats: When CXCR3-positive naive cells were set against CXCR3-negative naive cells, the former had more hydrophobic TRB CDR3s. Naive cells used TRBV-TRBJ genes in much the same way whether CXCR3-negative or CXCR3-positive; memory cells did not.

Researchers reported sorting every CD8+ T cell subset in triplicate, 300,000 to 350,000 cells per sort. 5' RACE with UMI labels generated the TRB cDNA libraries. TCRdb reanalyzed the 5' RACE reads, giving one entry per CDR3 protein sequence and no DNA. This table lists approximately 100,000 distinct CDR3 sequences. This CDR3 is built from 12 residues. Sequences were obtained from naive CXCR3+ CD8+ T cells from blood. Subset: CD45RO-CCR7+CD27+CD95- naive CD8+ T cells expressing CXCR3 (TNR3+). The chain couples TRBV12-1 to TRBJ2-5. TRBV12-1 is a known pseudogene. This sequence originates from a human donor in good health. Some clones in this sample may be carry-over from other donors' samples. The CDR3 sequence is CASSFVVETQYF.